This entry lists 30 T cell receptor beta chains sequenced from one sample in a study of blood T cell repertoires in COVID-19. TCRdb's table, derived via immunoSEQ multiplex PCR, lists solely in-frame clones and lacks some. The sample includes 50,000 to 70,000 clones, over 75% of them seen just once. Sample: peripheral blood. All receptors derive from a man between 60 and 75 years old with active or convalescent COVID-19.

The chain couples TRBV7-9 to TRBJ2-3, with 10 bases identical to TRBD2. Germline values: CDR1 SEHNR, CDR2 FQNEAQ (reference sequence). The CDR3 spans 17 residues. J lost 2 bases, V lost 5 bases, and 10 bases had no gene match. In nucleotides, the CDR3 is TGTGCCAGCAGCCAAAGGGGAGCGGGGGGGACCACAGATACGCAGTATTTT. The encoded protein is CASSQRGAGGTTDTQYF.

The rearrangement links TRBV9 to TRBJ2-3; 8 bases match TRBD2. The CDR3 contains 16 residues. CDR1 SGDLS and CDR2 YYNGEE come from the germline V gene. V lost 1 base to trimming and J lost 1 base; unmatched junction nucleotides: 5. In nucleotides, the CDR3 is TGTGCCAGCAGCGTAAGCAGCGGGGGACGCACAGATACGCAGTATTTT. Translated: CASSVSSGGRTDTQYF.

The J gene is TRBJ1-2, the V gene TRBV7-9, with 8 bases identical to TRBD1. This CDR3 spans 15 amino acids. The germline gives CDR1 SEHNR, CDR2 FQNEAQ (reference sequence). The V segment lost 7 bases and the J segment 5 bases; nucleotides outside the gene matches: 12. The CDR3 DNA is TGTGCCAGCAACCATGGAGGACAGGGTGAATATGGCTACACCTTC. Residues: CASNHGGQGEYGYTF.

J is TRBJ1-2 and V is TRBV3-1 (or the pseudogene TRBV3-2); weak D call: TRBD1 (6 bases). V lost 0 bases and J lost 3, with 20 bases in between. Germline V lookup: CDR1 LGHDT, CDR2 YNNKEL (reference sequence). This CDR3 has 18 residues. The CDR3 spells CASSQETAGDTFDYGYTF. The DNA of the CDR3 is TGTGCCAGCAGCCAAGAAACGGCAGGGGACACCTTTGACTATGGCTACACCTTC.

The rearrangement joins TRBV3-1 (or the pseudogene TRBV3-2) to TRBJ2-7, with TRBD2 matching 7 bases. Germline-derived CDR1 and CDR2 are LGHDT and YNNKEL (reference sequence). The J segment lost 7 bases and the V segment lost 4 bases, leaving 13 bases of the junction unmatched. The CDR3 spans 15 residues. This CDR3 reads CASSPSGRGVEEQYF. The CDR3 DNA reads TGTGCCAGCAGCCCCTCAGGCCGGGGGGTGGAAGAGCAGTACTTC.

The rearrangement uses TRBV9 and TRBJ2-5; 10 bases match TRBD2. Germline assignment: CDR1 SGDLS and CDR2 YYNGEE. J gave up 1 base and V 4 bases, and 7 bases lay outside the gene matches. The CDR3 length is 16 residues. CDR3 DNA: TGTGCCAGCAGCAAGAGCACTAGCGGGGTCCAAGAGACCCAGTACTTC. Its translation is CASSKSTSGVQETQYF.

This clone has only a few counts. The DNA for the CDR3 is TGTGCCAGCAGCCAAGTGGGCTTCGGGAACTCTGGAAACACCATATATTTT. Translated: CASSQVGFGNSGNTIYF. The chain uses TRBV4-2 and TRBJ1-3, with D uncertain. In germline, CDR1 is LGHNA, CDR2 YNFKEQ. Trimming left V 1 base short and J 0 bases short, with 13 bases between. The CDR3 length is 17 residues.

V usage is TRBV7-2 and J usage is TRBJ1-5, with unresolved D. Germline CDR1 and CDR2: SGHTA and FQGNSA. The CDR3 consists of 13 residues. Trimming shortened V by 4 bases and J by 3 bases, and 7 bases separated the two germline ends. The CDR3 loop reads CASSSSLNQPQHF. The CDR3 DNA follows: TGTGCCAGCAGCTCGAGCCTCAATCAGCCCCAGCATTTT. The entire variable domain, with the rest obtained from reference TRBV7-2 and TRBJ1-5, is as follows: GAGVSQSPSNKVTEKGKDVELRCDPISGHTALYWYRQSLGQGLEFLIYFQGNSAPDKSGLPSDRFSAERTGGSVSTLTIQRTQQEDSAVYLCASSSSLNQPQHFGDGTRLSIL.

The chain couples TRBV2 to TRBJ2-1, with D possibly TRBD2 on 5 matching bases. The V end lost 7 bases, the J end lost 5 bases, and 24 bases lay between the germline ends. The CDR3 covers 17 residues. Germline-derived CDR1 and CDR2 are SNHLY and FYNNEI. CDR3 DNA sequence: TGTGCCAGCACCACGGGTTCATCACTAGGACGAGACAATGAGCAGTTCTTC. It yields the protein CASTTGSSLGRDNEQFF.

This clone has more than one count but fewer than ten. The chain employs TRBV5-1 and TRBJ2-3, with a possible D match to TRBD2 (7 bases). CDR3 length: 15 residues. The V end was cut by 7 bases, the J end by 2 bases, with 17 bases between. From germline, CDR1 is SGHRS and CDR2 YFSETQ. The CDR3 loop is CASYFSAGATDTQYF. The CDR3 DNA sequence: TGCGCCAGCTACTTCTCTGCGGGGGCCACAGATACGCAGTATTTT.

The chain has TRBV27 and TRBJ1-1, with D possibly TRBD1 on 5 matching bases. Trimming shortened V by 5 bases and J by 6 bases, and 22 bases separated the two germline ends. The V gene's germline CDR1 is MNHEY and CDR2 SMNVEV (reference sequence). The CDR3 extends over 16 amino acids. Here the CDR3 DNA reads TGTGCCAGCAGTCCCCGACAGTCCAGGGTCTTCGCTGAAGCTTTCTTT. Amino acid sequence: CASSPRQSRVFAEAFF.

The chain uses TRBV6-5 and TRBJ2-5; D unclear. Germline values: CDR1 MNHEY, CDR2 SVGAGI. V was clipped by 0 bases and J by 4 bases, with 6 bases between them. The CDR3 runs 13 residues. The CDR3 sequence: CASSYSLGETQYF. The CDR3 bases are TGTGCCAGCAGTTACTCGCTAGGAGAGACCCAGTACTTC.

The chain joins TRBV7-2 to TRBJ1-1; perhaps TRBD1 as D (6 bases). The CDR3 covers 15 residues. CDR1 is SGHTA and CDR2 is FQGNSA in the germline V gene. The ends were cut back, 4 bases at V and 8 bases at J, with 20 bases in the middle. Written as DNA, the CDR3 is TGTGCCAGCAGCTCTCGGGGACACCGAGGGGAGGAAGCTTTCTTT. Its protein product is CASSSRGHRGEEAFF.

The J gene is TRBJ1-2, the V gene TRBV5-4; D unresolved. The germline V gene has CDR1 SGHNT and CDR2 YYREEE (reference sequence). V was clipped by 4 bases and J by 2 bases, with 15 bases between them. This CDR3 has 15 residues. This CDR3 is CASSPSSNLNYGYTF. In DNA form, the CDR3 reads TGTGCCAGCAGCCCTTCGAGCAACTTGAACTATGGCTACACCTTC.

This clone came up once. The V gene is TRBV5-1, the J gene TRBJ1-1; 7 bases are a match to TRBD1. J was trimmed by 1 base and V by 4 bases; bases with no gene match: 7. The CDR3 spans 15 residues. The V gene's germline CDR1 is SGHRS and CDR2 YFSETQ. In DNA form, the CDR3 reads TGCGCCAGCAGCGGGGGACGACAGGGGAACACTGAAGCTTTCTTT. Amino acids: CASSGGRQGNTEAFF.

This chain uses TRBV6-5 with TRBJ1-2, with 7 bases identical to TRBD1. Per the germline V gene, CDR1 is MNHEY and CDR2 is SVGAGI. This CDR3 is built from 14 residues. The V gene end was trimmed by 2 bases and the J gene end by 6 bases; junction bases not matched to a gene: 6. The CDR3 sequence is CASSYLQGKDGYTF. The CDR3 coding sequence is TGTGCCAGCAGTTACCTACAGGGGAAGGATGGCTACACCTTC.

CDR3 in amino acids: CASSALLAGGPGELFF. Here the CDR3 DNA reads TGTGCCAGCAGCGCGTTACTAGCGGGGGGGCCCGGGGAGCTGTTTTTT. The chain carries TRBV9 and TRBJ2-2; 13 bases agree with TRBD2. The CDR3 extends over 16 amino acids. CDR1 and CDR2 (germline): SGDLS, YYNGEE. With 3 bases clipped from V and 6 bases from J, the junction kept 5 bases outside the gene matches. Combining the CDR3 with reference TRBV9 and TRBJ2-2 gives the whole variable domain DSGVTQTPKHLITATGQRVTLRCSPRSGDLSVYWYQQSLDQGLQFLIQYYNGEERAKGNILERFSAQQFPDLHSELNLSSLELGDSALYFCASSALLAGGPGELFFGEGSRLTVL.

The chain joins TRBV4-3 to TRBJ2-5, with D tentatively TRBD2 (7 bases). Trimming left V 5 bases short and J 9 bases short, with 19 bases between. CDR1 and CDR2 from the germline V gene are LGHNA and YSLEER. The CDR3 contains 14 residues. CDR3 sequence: CASSGRGRGEAQYF. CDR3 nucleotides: TGCGCCAGCAGCGGGAGAGGGAGGGGGGAGGCCCAGTACTTC.

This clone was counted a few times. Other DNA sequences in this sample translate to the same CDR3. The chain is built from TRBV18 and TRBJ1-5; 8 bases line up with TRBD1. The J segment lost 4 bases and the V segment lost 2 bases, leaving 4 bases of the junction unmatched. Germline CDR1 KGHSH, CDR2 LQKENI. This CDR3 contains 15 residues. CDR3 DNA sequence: TGTGCCAGCTCACCAGACAGGGGAGGTAATCAGCCCCAGCATTTT. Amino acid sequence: CASSPDRGGNQPQHF.

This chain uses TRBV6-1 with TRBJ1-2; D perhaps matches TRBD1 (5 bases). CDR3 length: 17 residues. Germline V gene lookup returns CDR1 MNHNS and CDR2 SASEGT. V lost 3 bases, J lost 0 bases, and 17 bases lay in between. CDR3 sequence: CASSDPGRQTPNYGYTF. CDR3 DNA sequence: TGTGCCAGCAGTGATCCCGGGAGACAGACGCCTAACTATGGCTACACCTTC.

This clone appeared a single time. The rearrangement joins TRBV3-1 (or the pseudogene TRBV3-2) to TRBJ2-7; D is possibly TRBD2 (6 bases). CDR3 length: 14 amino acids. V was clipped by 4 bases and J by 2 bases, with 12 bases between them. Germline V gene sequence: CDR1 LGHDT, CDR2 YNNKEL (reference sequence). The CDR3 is CASSPGGKTYEQYF. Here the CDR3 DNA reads TGTGCCAGCAGCCCGGGCGGGAAGACCTACGAGCAGTACTTC.

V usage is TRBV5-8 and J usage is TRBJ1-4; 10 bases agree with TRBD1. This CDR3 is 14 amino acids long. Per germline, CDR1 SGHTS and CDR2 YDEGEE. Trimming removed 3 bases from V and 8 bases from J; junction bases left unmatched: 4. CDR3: CASSSGQGGEKLFF. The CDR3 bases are TGTGCCAGCAGCTCAGGACAGGGGGGAGAAAAACTGTTTTTT.

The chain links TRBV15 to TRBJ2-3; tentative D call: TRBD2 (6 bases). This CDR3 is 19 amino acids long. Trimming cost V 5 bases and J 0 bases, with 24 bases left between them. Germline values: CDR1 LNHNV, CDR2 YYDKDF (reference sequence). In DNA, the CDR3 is TGTGCCACCAGCGGTCCGACTTCTATTTTAGCGGAAAGCACAGATACGCAGTATTTT. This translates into CATSGPTSILAESTDTQYF.

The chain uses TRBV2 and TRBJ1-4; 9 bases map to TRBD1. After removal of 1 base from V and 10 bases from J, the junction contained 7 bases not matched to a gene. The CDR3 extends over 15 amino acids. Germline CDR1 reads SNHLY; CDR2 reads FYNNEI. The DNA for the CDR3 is TGTGCCAGCAGTGAAGAGGGACAGGGTGTATCAAAACTGTTTTTT. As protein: CASSEEGQGVSKLFF.

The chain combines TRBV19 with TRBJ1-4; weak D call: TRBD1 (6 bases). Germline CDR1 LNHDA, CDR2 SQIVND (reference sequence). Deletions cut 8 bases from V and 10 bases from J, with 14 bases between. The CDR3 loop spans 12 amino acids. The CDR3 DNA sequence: TGTGCCAGTGCAAACGAAGGGGGAAAACTGTTTTTT. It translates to CASANEGGKLFF. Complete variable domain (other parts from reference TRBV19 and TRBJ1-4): DGGITQSPKYLFRKEGQNVTLSCEQNLNHDAMYWYRQDPGQGLRLIYYSQIVNDFQKGDIAEGYSVSREKKESFPLTVTSAQKNPTAFYLCASANEGGKLFFGSGTQLSVL.

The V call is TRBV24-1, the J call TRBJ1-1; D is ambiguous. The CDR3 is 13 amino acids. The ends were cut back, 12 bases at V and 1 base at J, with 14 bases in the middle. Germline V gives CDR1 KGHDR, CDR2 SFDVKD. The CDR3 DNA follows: TGTGCCGTCCTTAGCGATTCGAACACTGAAGCTTTCTTT. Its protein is CAVLSDSNTEAFF.

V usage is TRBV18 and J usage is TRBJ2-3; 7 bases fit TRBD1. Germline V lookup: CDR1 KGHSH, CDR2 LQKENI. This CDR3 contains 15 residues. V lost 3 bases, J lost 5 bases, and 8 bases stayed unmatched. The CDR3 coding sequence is TGTGCCAGCTCACCCCCCGGACAGGCGGGAGATACGCAGTATTTT. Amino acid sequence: CASSPPGQAGDTQYF. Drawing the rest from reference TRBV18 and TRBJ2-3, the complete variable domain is NAGVMQNPRHLVRRRGQEARLRCSPMKGHSHVYWYRQLPEEGLKFMVYLQKENIIDESGMPKERFSAEFPKEGPSILRIQQVVRGDSAAYFCASSPPGQAGDTQYFGPGTRLTVL.

The CDR3 DNA follows: TGTGCCAGCTGCCGGGACAGGCAAACTGGTGGCTACACCTTC. Encoded protein: CASCRDRQTGGYTF. The chain is built from TRBV6-5 and TRBJ1-2; 8 bases fit TRBD1. V lost 8 bases, J lost 7 bases, and 12 bases stayed unmatched. Germline CDR1 MNHEY, CDR2 SVGAGI. This CDR3 region has 14 residues.

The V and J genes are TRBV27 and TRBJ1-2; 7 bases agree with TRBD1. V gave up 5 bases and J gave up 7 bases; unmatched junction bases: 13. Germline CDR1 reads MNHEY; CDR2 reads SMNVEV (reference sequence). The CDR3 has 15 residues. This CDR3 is CASSPRQGSVRGYTF. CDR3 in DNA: TGTGCCAGCAGTCCCAGACAGGGCAGTGTCCGTGGCTACACCTTC.

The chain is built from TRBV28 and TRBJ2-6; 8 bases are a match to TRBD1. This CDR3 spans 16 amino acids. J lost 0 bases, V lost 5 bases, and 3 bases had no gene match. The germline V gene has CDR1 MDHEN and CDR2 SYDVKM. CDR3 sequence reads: CASSRDRPSGANVLTF. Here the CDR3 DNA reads TGTGCCAGCAGTCGGGACAGGCCCTCTGGGGCCAACGTCCTGACTTTC.